Shown below are 17 T cell receptor beta chains from a single sample sequenced in a study of blood T cell repertoires in COVID-19. The repertoire was sequenced with immunoSEQ multiplex PCR; TCRdb's copy has only in-frame clones and lacks some. The table includes 90,000 to 130,000 clones, nearly 90% detected once. Sequencing used peripheral blood. These receptors came from a human donor in a cohort sampled during active COVID-19.

This chain uses TRBV10-3 with TRBJ2-3, with 7 positions matching TRBD2. Germline lookup yields CDR1 ENHRY and CDR2 SYGVKD. The junction had 8 bases not matched to a gene; V was cut back by 11 bases and J by 0 bases. The CDR3 spans 14 residues. CDR3 in DNA: TGTGCCGTCCGCGGGGGTCCGAGCACAGATACGCAGTATTTT. It encodes CAVRGGPSTDTQYF.

The gene calls are TRBV19 and TRBJ1-1; D remains unclear. CDR1 is LNHDA and CDR2 is SQIVND in the germline V gene (reference sequence). The CDR3 is 14 amino acids. V gave up 4 bases and J gave up 5 bases, with 14 bases separating them. CDR3 amino acids: CASSSRDLGTEAFF. The DNA for the CDR3 is TGTGCCAGTAGTAGCCGGGATTTGGGAACTGAAGCTTTCTTT.

This clone was counted only a few times. The chain links TRBV28 to TRBJ1-2; D is possibly TRBD1 (5 bases). The V and J ends lost 4 bases and 0 bases respectively, with 15 bases between them. Germline CDR1 MDHEN, CDR2 SYDVKM. The CDR3 runs to 16 residues. The CDR3 loop is CASSSTQGLANYGYTF. Here the CDR3 DNA reads TGTGCCAGCAGTTCAACTCAGGGATTAGCTAACTATGGCTACACCTTC.

The genes are TRBV30 and TRBJ1-1; the match to TRBD1 covers 7 bases. This CDR3 region has 14 residues. Per germline, CDR1 GTSNPN and CDR2 SVGIG (reference sequence). The V segment lost 4 bases and the J segment 5 bases; nucleotides outside the gene matches: 10. The CDR3 is CAWKQGVRSTEAFF. CDR3 coding DNA: TGTGCCTGGAAGCAGGGGGTCCGCAGTACTGAAGCTTTCTTT. The full variable domain, with the rest looked up from reference TRBV30 and TRBJ1-1, is SQTIHQWPATLVQPVGSPLSLECTVEGTSNPNLYWYRQAAGRGLQLLFYSVGIGQISSEVPQNLSASRPQDRQFILSSKKLLLSDSGFYLCAWKQGVRSTEAFFGQGTRLTVV.

The chain uses TRBV5-4 and TRBJ1-2; D is possibly TRBD1 (5 bases). Germline CDR1 reads SGHNT; CDR2 reads YYREEE (reference sequence). The CDR3 has 13 residues. V gave up 4 bases and J gave up 3 bases, with 10 bases separating them. Here the CDR3 reads CASSPDRDYGYTF. The CDR3 nucleotides are TGTGCCAGCAGCCCCGACAGAGACTATGGCTACACCTTC. Combining the CDR3 with reference TRBV5-4 and TRBJ1-2 gives the whole variable domain ETGVTQSPTHLIKTRGQQVTLRCSSQSGHNTVSWYQQALGQGPQFIFQYYREEENGRGNFPPRFSGLQFPNYSSELNVNALELDDSALYLCASSPDRDYGYTFGSGTRLTVV.

The V call is TRBV11-2, the J call TRBJ2-1, with D maybe TRBD2 (5 bases). Trimming removed 1 base from V and 6 bases from J, with 7 bases in between. CDR1 and CDR2 from the germline V gene are SGHAT and FQNNGV. The CDR3 is 13 amino acids. CDR3 sequence (DNA): TGTGCCAGCAGCTTAGGGGCGGGCAATGAGCAGTTCTTC. Its protein is CASSLGAGNEQFF.

The J gene is TRBJ1-1, the V gene TRBV5-4; D is unclear. The CDR3 totals 12 residues. The germline CDR1 and CDR2 sequences are SGHNT and YYREEE (reference sequence). The ends were cut back, 4 bases at V and 6 bases at J, with 10 bases in the middle. The CDR3 DNA sequence: TGTGCCAGCAGCCTTCAGGATTCTGAAGCTTTCTTT. This encodes CASSLQDSEAFF.

This chain connects TRBV13 to TRBJ2-2, with D perhaps matching TRBD2 (6 bases). Germline loops: CDR1 PRHDT, CDR2 FYEKMQ (reference sequence). The V and J ends lost 2 bases and 5 bases respectively, with 15 bases between them. The length of the CDR3 is 16 residues. CDR3 sequence (DNA): TGTGCCAGCAGCTTAACGGGAGTGCTATATACCGGGGAGCTGTTTTTT. Amino acids: CASSLTGVLYTGELFF.

V gene TRBV5-4 combines with J gene TRBJ1-2; D perhaps matches TRBD1 (5 bases). Germline V gives CDR1 SGHNT, CDR2 YYREEE (reference sequence). V lost 2 bases and J lost 0, with 8 bases in between. The CDR3 spans 14 residues. This chain's CDR3 is CASSLPGTNYGYTF. CDR3 nucleotide sequence: TGTGCCAGCAGCTTACCAGGGACTAACTATGGCTACACCTTC.

This rearrangement joins TRBV9 to TRBJ1-4; TRBD1 is a possible D gene (5 bases). Germline V lookup: CDR1 SGDLS, CDR2 YYNGEE. Trimming took 4 bases from V and 8 from J, leaving 18 bases between them. This CDR3 is 15 amino acids long. The CDR3 DNA reads as TGTGCCAGCAGCCCCGCCCTCGGACACGGAGAAAAACTGTTTTTT. Residues: CASSPALGHGEKLFF.

This rearrangement joins TRBV7-9 to TRBJ2-3; 8 bases are shared with TRBD2. CDR3 length equals 16 residues. CDR1 and CDR2 from the germline V gene are SEHNR and FQNEAQ (reference sequence). Trimming removed 2 bases from V and 2 bases from J; junction bases left unmatched: 6. CDR3 sequence: CASSLYFGGATDTQYF. The CDR3, as DNA: TGTGCCAGCAGCTTATATTTCGGGGGGGCCACAGATACGCAGTATTTT.

This CDR3 reads CASRAGGFTGELFF. The CDR3 bases are TGTGCCAGCAGAGCGGGGGGGTTTACCGGGGAGCTGTTTTTT. The rearrangement joins TRBV6-5 to TRBJ2-2, with TRBD2 matching over 10 bases. This CDR3 spans 14 amino acids. The V and J ends lost 6 bases and 5 bases, in that order; junction bases with no gene match: 3. Germline V lookup: CDR1 MNHEY, CDR2 SVGAGI.

This clone was counted a single time. The chain has TRBV29-1 and TRBJ2-2, with TRBD2 matching over 15 bases. The CDR3 length is 16 residues. V shed 7 bases and J 2 bases; nucleotides not matched to a gene: 5. The germline gives CDR1 SQVTM, CDR2 ANQGSEA. In nucleotides, the CDR3 is TGCAGCGCTCCGGGACTAGCGGGGGGAAACACCGGGGAGCTGTTTTTT. Amino acids: CSAPGLAGGNTGELFF.

V and J are TRBV6-5 and TRBJ2-3; no definite D call. Germline assignment: CDR1 MNHEY and CDR2 SVGAGI. This CDR3 has 16 amino acids. Between the trimmed V and J ends, which lost 0 bases and 4 bases, there was a span of 14 bases. CDR3 sequence (DNA): TGTGCCAGCAGTTACTCTGCGGTACTGAGCGCAGATACGCAGTATTTT. Protein: CASSYSAVLSADTQYF.

V usage is TRBV5-6 and J usage is TRBJ2-1; D is ambiguous. The CDR3 extends over 16 amino acids. Germline V gives CDR1 SGHDT, CDR2 YYEEEE. Trimming removed 4 bases at V and 0 bases at J, with 14 bases between. The DNA of the CDR3 is TGTGCCAGCAGCCCGGGTTGGAGCGACTCCTACAATGAGCAGTTCTTC. Translation: CASSPGWSDSYNEQFF.

This chain links TRBV5-1 with TRBJ2-3; D may be TRBD1 (5 bases). The germline V gene has CDR1 SGHRS and CDR2 YFSETQ. V gave up 1 base and J gave up 2 bases, with 8 bases separating them. The CDR3 has 14 residues. This chain's CDR3 is CASSLTGYTDTQYF. CDR3 coding DNA: TGCGCCAGCAGCTTGACAGGATACACAGATACGCAGTATTTT.

This clone was seen once. The CDR3 loop reads CASSPTGANPGYTF. DNA of the CDR3: TGTGCCAGCTCACCAACAGGGGCTAATCCTGGCTACACCTTC. This chain uses TRBV18 with TRBJ1-2; 7 bases are shared with TRBD1. J gave up 7 bases and V 2 bases, and 7 bases lay outside the gene matches. Germline assignment: CDR1 KGHSH and CDR2 LQKENI. The CDR3 sequence is 14 residues long.